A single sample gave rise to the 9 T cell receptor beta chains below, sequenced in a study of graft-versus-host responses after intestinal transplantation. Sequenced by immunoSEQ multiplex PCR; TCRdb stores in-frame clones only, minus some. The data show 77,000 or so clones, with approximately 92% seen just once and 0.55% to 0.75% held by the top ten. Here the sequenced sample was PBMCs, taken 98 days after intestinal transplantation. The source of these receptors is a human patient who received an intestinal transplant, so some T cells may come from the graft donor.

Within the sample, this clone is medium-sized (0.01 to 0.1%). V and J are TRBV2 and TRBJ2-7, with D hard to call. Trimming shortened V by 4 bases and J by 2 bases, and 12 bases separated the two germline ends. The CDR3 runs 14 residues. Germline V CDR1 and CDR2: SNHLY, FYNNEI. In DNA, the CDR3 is TGTGCCAGCAGTGGGTCACGGGTTACCTACGAGCAGTACTTC. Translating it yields CASSGSRVTYEQYF. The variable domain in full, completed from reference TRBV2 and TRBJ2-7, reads EPEVTQTPSHQVTQMGQEVILRCVPISNHLYFYWYRQILGQKVEFLVSFYNNEISEKSEIFDDQFSVERPDGSNFTLKIRSTKLEDSAMYFCASSGSRVTYEQYFGPGTRLTVT.

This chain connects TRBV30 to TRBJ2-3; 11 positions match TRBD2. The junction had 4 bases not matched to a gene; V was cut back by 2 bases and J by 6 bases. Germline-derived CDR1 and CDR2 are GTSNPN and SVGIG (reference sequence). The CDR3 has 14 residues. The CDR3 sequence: CAWSLAGGFDTQYF. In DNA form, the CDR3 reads TGTGCCTGGAGTCTAGCGGGGGGTTTCGATACGCAGTATTTT.

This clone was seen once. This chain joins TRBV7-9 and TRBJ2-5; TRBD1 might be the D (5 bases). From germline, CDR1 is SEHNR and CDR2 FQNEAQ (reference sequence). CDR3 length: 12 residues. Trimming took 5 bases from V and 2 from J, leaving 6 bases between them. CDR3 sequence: CASSTGQETQYF. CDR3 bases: TGTGCCAGCAGCACAGGACAAGAGACCCAGTACTTC.

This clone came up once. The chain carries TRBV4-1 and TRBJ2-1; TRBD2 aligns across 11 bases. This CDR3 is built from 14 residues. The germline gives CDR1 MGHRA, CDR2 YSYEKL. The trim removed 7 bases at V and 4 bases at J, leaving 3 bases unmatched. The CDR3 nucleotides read TGCGCCAGCACTAGCGGGGGGTCATACAATGAGCAGTTCTTC. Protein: CASTSGGSYNEQFF.

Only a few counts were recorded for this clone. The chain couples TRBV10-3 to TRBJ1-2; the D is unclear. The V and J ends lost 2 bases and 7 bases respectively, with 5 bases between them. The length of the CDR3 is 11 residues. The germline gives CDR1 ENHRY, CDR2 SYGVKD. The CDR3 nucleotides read TGTGCCATCAGTGAGATGGGTGGCTACACCTTC. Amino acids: CAISEMGGYTF.

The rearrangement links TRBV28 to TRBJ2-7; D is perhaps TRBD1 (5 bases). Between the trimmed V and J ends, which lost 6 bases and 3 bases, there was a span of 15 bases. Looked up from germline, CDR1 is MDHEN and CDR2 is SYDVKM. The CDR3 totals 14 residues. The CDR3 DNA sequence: TGTGCCAGCAGCGCGGCAGGGCTAGGCTACGAGCAGTACTTC. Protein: CASSAAGLGYEQYF.

The CDR3 sequence is CASSLNGYTGELFF. CDR3 nucleotide sequence: TGTGCCAGCAGCTTGAACGGATACACCGGGGAGCTGTTTTTT. V gene TRBV5-4 combines with J gene TRBJ2-2; no firm D call. Trimming stripped 1 base from V and 3 bases from J, with 7 bases between. This CDR3 has 14 residues. Germline V gene sequence: CDR1 SGHNT, CDR2 YYREEE (reference sequence).

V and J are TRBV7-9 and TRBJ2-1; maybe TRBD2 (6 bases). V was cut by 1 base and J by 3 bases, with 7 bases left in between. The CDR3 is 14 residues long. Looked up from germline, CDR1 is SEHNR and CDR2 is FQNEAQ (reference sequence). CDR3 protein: CASSLVRDYNEQFF. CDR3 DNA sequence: TGTGCCAGCAGCTTAGTGCGGGACTACAATGAGCAGTTCTTC.

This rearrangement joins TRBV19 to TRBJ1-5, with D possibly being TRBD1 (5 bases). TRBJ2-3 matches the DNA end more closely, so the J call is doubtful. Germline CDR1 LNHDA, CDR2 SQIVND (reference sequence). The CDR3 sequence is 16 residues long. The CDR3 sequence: CASSITPYRSDQPQYF. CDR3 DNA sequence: TGTGCCAGTAGTATTACCCCCTACAGGAGCGATCAGCCCCAGTATTTT.